The present entry profiles one T cell receptor (beta chain) with its context. This clonotype was seen ten or more times. The antigen it binds to is not known. Base-call qualities are not available, and no considerably larger clone is one nucleotide away. TCR cDNA was synthesized by 5'RACE template switching, which introduced a universal primer site and unique molecular identifiers. cDNA synthesis was primed from both the TCR alpha and TCR beta constant segments. Two PCR steps were used to amplify libraries, with sample barcodes and sequencing adapters being added in the second step. Sequencing of libraries was done on Illumina HiSeq 2500 (2x100 bp) or NovaSeq (2x150 bp). Per the source publication's procedure: MIGEC handled demultiplexing of reads and collapsing into UMI consensus sequences, while MiXCR performed V(D)J alignment. Vaccine-responding clonotypes were identified with edgeR using replicate PBMC samples, with FDR below 0.01 and a log2 fold change above 5 up to day 15 being required. Each bulk clonotype was labeled CD4 or CD8 based on which sequenced repertoire, CD4 or CD8, contained the clonotype at higher abundance. TCRdb cleaned the public reads at Q25 with fastp, built clones with MiXCR and kept in-frame beta chains. Entries are consolidated by CDR3 protein sequence, retaining the most common genes and DNA. The V and J calls follow TCRdb's processing rather than the paper's. This sample comprises around 110,000 distinct CDR3 sequences, under 9% of them detected only once. Of the sample, 25% is held by the ten largest clones.

As encoded in the germline V gene, CDR1 is MNHNS while CDR2 is SASEGT. CDR3 length: 17 amino acids, cysteine to phenylalanine. Only the CDR3 DNA is retained, 51 bases long and in frame from the first base. The germline V and J ends show losses of 4 bases and 10 bases respectively, and no gene match explains 15 bases of the junction. The treatment or condition label here, explained by the study, means: live attenuated yellow fever vaccine strain. PBMCs were isolated from peripheral blood using a standard Ficoll-Paque protocol. CD4 and CD8 T-cell fractions were isolated with Dynabeads CD4 and CD8 positive selection kits. RNA was extracted with TriZol from bulk PBMCs, CD4 and CD8 fractions, and dextramer-positive and dextramer-negative fractions. The data stem from a study of T cells after yellow fever vaccination (dated by TCRdb to between 2017 and 2020). Regarding the study in general: The SMART-Seq v4 Ultra Low Input RNA kit was used to prepare libraries from fractions with low cell numbers. To follow T-cell clones before and after primary and booster YFV17D yellow fever vaccination, bulk TCR alpha and beta repertoires were sequenced over time. Two healthy male donors, one aged 18 to 30 and one aged 30 to 40 years, made up the cohort. Blood was collected at multiple timepoints before and after primary and secondary immunization, and bulk PBMC replicates and cell subsets were isolated. Points the paper makes about the study in general: Most clones expanded after primary vaccination (around 96% of CD4 and roughly 88% of CD8) were re-detected after the booster, suggesting that broad memory maintenance occurred. FACS-sorted repertoires could contain abundant contaminating clonotypes from the bulk population, so computational filtering was required. A small share of clonotypes occurred in both CD4 and CD8 compartments, likely arising from convergent recombination. Because the study included only a couple of donors, the extent to which the findings can be generalized is limited. The secondary T-cell response was weaker than the primary response but faster, peaking on day 5 instead of day 15.

Sample: CD8+ T cells sorted from PBMCs, taken 45 days after the yellow fever booster vaccination. The rearranged segments are TRBV6-1 and TRBJ2-1, with 11 bases matching TRBD2. The sequence came from a man aged 25 to 40 who received the YFV17D yellow fever vaccine. The CDR3 protein: CASSARLAGPFHREQFF. The nucleotide sequence is given as TGTGCCAGCAGTGCCCGACTAGCGGGACCCTTTCACCGGGAGCAGTTCTTC.